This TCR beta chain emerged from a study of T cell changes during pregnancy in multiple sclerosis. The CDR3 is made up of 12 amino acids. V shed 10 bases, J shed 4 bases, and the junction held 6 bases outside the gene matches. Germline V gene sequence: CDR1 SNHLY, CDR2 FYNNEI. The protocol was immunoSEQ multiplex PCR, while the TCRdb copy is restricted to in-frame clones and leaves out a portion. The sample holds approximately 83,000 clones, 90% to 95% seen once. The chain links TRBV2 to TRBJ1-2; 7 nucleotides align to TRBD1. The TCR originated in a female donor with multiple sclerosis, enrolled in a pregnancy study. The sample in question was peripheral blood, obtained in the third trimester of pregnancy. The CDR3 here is CAILTGPYGYTF. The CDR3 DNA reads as TGTGCCATCCTGACAGGGCCCTATGGCTACACCTTC.